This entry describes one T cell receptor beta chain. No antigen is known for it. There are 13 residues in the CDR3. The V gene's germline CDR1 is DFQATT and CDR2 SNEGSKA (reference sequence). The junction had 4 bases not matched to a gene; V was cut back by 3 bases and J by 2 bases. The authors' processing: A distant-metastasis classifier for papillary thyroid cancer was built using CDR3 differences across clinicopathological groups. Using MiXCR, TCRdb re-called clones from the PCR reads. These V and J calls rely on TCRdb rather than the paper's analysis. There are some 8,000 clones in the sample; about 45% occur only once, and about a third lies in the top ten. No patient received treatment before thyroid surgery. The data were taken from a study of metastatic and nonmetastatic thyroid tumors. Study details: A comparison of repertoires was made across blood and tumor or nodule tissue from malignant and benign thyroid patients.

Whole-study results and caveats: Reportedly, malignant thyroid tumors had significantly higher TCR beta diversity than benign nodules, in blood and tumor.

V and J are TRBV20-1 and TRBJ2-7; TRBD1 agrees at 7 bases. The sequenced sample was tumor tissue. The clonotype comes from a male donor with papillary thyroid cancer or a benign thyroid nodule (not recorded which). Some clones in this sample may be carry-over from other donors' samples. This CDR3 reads CSARTGYAYEQYF. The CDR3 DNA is TGCAGTGCTAGGACAGGGTATGCCTACGAGCAGTACTTC.